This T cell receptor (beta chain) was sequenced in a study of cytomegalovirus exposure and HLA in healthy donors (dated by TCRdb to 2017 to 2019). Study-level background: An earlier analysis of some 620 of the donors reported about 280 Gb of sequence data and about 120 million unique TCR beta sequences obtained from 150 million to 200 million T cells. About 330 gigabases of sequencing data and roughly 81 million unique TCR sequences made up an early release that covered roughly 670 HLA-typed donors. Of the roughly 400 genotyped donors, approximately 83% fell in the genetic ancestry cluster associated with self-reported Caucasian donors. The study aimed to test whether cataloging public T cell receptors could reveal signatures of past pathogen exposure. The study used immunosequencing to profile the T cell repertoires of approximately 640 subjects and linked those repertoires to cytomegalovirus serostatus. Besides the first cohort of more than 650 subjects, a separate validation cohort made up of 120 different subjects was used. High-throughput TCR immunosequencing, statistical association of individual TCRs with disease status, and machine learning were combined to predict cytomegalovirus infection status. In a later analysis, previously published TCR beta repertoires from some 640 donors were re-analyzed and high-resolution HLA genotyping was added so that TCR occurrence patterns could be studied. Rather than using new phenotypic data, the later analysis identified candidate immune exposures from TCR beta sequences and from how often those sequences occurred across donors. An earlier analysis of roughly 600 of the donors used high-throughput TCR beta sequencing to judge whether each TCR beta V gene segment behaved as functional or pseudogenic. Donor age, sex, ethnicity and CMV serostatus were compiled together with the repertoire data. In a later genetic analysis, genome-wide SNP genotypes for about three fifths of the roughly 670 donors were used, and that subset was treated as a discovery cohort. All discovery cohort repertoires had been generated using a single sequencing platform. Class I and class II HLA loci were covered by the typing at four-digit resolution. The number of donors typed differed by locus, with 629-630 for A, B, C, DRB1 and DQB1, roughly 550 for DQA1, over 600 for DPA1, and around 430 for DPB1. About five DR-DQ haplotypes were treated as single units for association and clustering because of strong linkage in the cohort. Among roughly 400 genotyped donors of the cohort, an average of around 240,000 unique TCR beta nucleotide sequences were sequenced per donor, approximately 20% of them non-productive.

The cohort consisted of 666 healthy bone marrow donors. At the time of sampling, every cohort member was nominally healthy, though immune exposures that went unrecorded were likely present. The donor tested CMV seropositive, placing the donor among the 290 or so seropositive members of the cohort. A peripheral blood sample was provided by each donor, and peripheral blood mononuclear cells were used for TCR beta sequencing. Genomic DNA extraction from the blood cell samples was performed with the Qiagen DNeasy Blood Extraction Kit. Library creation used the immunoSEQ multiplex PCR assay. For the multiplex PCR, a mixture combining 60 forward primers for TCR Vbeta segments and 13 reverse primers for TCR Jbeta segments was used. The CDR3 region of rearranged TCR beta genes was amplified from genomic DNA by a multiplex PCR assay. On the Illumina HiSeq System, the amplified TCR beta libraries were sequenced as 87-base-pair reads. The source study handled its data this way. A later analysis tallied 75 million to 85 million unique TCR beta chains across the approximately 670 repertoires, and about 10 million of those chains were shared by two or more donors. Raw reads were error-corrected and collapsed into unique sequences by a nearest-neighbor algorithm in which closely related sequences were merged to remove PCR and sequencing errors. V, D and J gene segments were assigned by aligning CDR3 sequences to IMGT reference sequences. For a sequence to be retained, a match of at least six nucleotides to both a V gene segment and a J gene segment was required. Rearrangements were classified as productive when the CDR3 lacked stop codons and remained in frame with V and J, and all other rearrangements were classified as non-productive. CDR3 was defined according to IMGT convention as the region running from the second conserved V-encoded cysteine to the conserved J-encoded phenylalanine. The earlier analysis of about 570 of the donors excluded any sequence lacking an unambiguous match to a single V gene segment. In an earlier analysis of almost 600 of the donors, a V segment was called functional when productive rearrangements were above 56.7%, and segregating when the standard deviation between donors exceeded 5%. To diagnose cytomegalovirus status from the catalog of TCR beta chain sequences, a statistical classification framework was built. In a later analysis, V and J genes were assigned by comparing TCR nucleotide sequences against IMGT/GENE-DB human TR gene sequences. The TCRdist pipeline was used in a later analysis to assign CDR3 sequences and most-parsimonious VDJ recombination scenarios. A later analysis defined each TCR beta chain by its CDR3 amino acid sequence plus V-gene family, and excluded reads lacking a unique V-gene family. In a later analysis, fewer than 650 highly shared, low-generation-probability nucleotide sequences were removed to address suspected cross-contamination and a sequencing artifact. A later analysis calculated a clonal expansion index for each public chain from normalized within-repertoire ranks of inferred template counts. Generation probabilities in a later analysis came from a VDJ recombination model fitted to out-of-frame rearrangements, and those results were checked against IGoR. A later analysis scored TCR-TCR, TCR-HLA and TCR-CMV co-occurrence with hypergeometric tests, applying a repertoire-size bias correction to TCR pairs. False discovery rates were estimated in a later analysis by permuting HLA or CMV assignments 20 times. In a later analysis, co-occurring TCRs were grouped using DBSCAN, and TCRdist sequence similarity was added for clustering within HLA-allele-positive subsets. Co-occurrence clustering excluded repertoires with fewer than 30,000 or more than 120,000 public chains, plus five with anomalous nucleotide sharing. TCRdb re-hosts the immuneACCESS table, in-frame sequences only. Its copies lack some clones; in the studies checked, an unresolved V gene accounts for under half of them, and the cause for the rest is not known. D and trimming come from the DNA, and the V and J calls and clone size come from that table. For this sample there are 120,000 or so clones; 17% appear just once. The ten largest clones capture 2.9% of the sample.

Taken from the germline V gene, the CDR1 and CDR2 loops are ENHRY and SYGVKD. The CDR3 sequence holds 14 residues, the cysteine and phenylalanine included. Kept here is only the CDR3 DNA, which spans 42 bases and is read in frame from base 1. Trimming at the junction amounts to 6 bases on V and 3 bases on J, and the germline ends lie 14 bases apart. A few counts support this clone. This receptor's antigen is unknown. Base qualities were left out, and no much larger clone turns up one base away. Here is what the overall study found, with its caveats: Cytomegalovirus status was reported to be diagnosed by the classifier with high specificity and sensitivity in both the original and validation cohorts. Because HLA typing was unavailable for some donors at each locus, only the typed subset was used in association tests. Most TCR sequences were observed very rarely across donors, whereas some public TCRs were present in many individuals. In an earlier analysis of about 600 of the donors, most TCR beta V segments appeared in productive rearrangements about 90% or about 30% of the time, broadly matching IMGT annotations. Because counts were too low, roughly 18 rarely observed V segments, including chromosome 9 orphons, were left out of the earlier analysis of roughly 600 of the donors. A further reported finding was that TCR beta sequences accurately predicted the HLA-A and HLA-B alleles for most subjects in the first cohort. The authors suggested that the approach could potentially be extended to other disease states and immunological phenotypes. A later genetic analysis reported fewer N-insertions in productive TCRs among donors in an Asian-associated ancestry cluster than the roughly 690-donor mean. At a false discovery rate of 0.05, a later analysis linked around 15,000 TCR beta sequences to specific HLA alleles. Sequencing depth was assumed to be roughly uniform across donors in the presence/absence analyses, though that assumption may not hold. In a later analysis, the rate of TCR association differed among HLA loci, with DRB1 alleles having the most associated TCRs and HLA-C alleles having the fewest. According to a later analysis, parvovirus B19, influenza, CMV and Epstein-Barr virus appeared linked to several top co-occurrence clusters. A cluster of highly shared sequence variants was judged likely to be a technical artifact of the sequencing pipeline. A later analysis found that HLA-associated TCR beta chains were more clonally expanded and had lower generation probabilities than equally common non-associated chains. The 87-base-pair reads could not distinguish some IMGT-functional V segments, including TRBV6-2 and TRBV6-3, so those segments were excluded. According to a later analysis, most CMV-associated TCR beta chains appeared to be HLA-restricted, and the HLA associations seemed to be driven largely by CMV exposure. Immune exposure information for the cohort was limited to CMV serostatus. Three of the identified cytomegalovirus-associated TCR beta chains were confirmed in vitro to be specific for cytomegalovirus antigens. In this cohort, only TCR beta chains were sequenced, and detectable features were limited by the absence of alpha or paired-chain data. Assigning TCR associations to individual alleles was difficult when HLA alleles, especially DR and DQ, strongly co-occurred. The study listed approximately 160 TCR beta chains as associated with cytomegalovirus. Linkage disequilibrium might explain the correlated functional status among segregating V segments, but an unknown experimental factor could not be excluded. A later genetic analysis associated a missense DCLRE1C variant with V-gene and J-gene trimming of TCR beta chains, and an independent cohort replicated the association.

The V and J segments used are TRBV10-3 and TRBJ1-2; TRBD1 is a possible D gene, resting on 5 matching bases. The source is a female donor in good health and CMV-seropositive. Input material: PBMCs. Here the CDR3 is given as CAISEIDSHYGYTF. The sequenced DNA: TGTGCCATCAGCGAAATAGACAGCCACTATGGCTACACCTTC.